This paragraph covers one T cell receptor (beta chain) sequence. Its antigen is not known. This sample was included in a study of cytomegalovirus exposure and HLA in healthy donors. As for the study in general: A preliminary data release comprised around 85 million unique TCRs obtained from HLA-typed donors. Overall study findings and caveats: Association of 17,000 or so TCR beta sequences with HLA alleles was found at 0.05 false discovery rate in a later analysis. Researchers reported in a later analysis that a missense DCLRE1C variant was tied to TCR beta V- and J-gene trimming. The analysis excluded some indistinguishable V segments, including TRBV6-2 and TRBV6-3.

Trimming cost V 2 bases and J 9 bases, with 11 bases left between them. CDR3 size: 14 residues. In germline, CDR1 is MNHNY, CDR2 SVGAGI (reference sequence). Researchers ran the PCR with 60 Vbeta and 13 Jbeta primers. Sequencing used immunoSEQ multiplex PCR; TCRdb keeps in-frame clones, though not all of them. The data show over 200,000 clones, with 70% seen just once and less than 3% held by the top ten. The material sequenced was PBMCs. The receptor was isolated from a man in his forties or fifties in good health and CMV-seropositive. The chain carries TRBV6-6 and TRBJ1-6; no firm D call. The CDR3 nucleotides are TGTGCCAGCAGTTACAGGGAGGATGGTTCACCCCTCCACTTT. It codes for CASSYREDGSPLHF.